The rows below give T cell receptor beta chains drawn from one sample of a study of blood T cell repertoires in COVID-19. Using immunoSEQ multiplex PCR, the repertoire was profiled, and TCRdb retains in-frame clones only, with some absent. The sample lists a few hundred thousand clones; approximately 90% were seen once. The sample comprised PBMCs or T cells enriched from blood (not recorded which). These receptors were obtained from a woman aged 40 to 50 who had been exposed to COVID-19. The CDR3 runs from the conserved cysteine through the conserved F or W. The D gene is left open where the match is weak. Rows may omit the clone size; those that give it use once, few, many or a size class.

TRBV7-9	.	.	TRBJ2-7	CASSSPEAVDEQYF	TGTGCCAGCAGCAGCCCCGAGGCGGTAGACGAGCAGTACTTC
TRBV6-2/TRBV6-3	.	.	TRBJ2-2	CASSYVTKATGELFF	TGTGCCAGCAGTTATGTGACTAAGGCGACCGGGGAGCTGTTTTTT
TRBV6-5	.	.	TRBJ1-4	CASRVGHEKLFF	TGTGCCAGCAGGGTGGGGCATGAAAAACTGTTTTTT
TRBV10-3	once	.	TRBJ1-1	CAISESQGLGTEAFF	TGTGCCATCAGTGAGTCTCAGGGGCTGGGCACTGAAGCTTTCTTT
TRBV2	.	.	TRBJ1-6	CASTERDQRGSLHF	TGTGCCAGCACGGAGCGGGACCAGAGGGGGTCCCTCCACTTT
TRBV19	.	TRBD1	TRBJ1-1	CASMSFTGAGGTEAFF	TGTGCCAGTATGAGTTTTACGGGGGCAGGGGGAACTGAAGCTTTCTTT
TRBV15	.	.	TRBJ2-1	CATSRDLHEQFF	TGTGCCACCAGCAGAGATCTCCATGAGCAGTTCTTC
TRBV12-3/TRBV12-4	.	.	TRBJ1-1	CASSFGGTEAFF	TGTGCCAGCAGTTTTGGAGGAACTGAAGCTTTCTTT
TRBV12-3/TRBV12-4	.	TRBD1	TRBJ1-2	CASSPRTGYGYTF	TGTGCCAGCAGTCCACGGACAGGCTATGGCTACACCTTC
TRBV2	.	.	TRBJ2-7	CASSEHASSYEQYF	TGTGCCAGCAGTGAGCATGCTAGCTCCTACGAGCAGTACTTC
TRBV14	.	.	TRBJ1-2	CASSRNGYDGYTF	TGTGCCAGCAGCCGGAACGGGTACGACGGCTACACCTTC
TRBV6-2/TRBV6-3	once	TRBD2	TRBJ2-1	CASSSLKTSGLGNEQFF	TGTGCCAGCAGTTCCCTTAAGACTAGCGGGCTAGGGAATGAGCAGTTCTTC
TRBV19	once	TRBD1	TRBJ1-1	CASSVVTGGLTEAFF	TGTGCCAGTAGTGTTGTGACAGGGGGATTGACTGAAGCTTTCTTT
TRBV6-6	few	TRBD2	TRBJ2-6	CASSLGVSGSGGANVLTF	TGTGCCAGCAGTCTGGGGGTTAGCGGGAGCGGTGGGGCCAACGTCCTGACTTTC
TRBV7-8	once	TRBD2	TRBJ2-3	CASSLEQTSGPTDTQYF	TGTGCCAGCAGCTTAGAACAGACTAGCGGTCCCACAGATACGCAGTATTTT